This TCR beta chain is drawn from a study of blood T cell repertoires in COVID-19. Study-wide background: Nucleic acid was either cDNA or gDNA, and it came from T cells, B-cell-depleted T cells, or PBMCs.

Methods used by the authors: Estimates of nucleated cell counts were drawn from the amplification of reference gene primers. Sequencing used immunoSEQ multiplex PCR; TCRdb keeps in-frame clones, though not all of them. D and trimming were read from the DNA, whereas the V and J calls and clone size are those reported in that table. The repertoire holds about 73,000 clones, with approximately 89% as singletons. The CDR3 loop spans 16 amino acids. CDR1 and CDR2 from the germline V gene are MNHNS and SASEGT. V lost 0 bases and J lost 5; bases outside the gene matches: 4. V usage is TRBV6-1 and J usage is TRBJ1-5, with 10 bases aligning to TRBD1. Sequencing was performed on peripheral blood. This TCR derives from an elderly man with acute or convalescent COVID-19. The CDR3 DNA reads TGTGCCAGCAGTGAAGCGAGGACAGGGGGATATCAGCCCCAGCATTTT. It translates to CASSEARTGGYQPQHF.